This T cell receptor (beta chain) appears in the sequencing data of a study of T cells expressing NK-cell markers (dated by TCRdb to 2020 to 2022). Context from the whole study: TCR beta-chain repertoires were profiled in sorted CD3+CD56+NKG2C+, CD3+CD56+NKG2C- and CD3+CD56-NKG2C+ T-cell subsets from about 8 donors. Randomly selected healthy volunteers, three men and five women, were used as the eight sequenced donors. Among the eight sequenced donors, only one was HCMV-seronegative, while the other seven were HCMV-seropositive. The libraries were sequenced on Illumina HiSeq 2000/2500, MiSeq or NextSeq, producing 2 x 150 bp reads.

The CDR1 and CDR2 encoded by the germline V gene are SGHAT and FQNNGV. The CDR3, from cysteine to phenylalanine, totals 17 residues. No coding sequence is recorded. A commercial ELISA kit detecting HCMV-specific IgG in serum was used to determine HCMV serostatus. Peripheral blood mononuclear cells were isolated from blood by Ficoll density gradient centrifugation. Sequencing was carried out with an Illumina HiSeq 2000. TCR beta cDNA libraries were prepared using 5'RACE template switching, which introduced a universal primer site and unique molecular identifiers. cDNA synthesis was primed from the TCR beta constant segment and was followed by two successive PCR amplification steps. The study's own analysis went as follows. MIGEC was used to demultiplex reads and group reads by UMI, and MiTCR was used to assemble and quantify clonotypes. To exclude erroneous sequences, only TCR cDNA sequences supported by at least two reads were retained. The tcR package was used for downstream repertoire analysis, and clonotypes were matched between fractions using CDR3 nucleotide sequence together with V segment. Antigen specificity was annotated against VDJdb with VDJmatch, allowing one amino acid substitution in CDR3. TCRdb reprocessed the raw reads; every CDR3 protein sequence is a single record, and DNA is not supplied. TCRdb, not the authors, supplied the V and J calls. The sample table holds fewer than 300,000 distinct CDR3 sequences. The ten largest clones represent around 4% of the sample.

Of note for this clonotype: No antigen is known for it.

Paper-wide results and their limitations: Those dominant clonotypes were again the most abundant among CD3+CD56-NKG2C+ cells in four donors, at about 25-60.1%. In more than 5 donors, the dominant CD3+CD56+NKG2C+ clonotypes ranked among the top 10 CD8+ clonotypes, making up 1.0-7.0% of CD8+ T cells. Whether the expanded NKG2C-expressing T cell clones were specific for HCMV antigens remained unclear.

The origin of this receptor is a woman between 18 and 70 years old in good health. Sequencing input: blood T cells: a sorted CD56 or NKG2C T cell subset, CD4+ or CD8+ T cells, or bulk PBMC T cells (not recorded which). Rearrangement joined TRBV11-2 to TRBJ2-1; TCRdb names TRBD2, which stays unverified in the absence of DNA. This receptor carries the CDR3 CASSLDDPSGRGVEQFF. The reference TRBV11-2 and TRBJ2-1 proteins fill in what lies around the CDR3, so the full variable domain reads EAGVAQSPRYKIIEKRQSVAFWCNPISGHATLYWYQQILGQGPKLLIQFQNNGVVDDSQLPKDRFSAERLKGVDSTLKIQPAKLEDSAVYLCASSLDDPSGRGVEQFFGPGTRLTVL.